The clone carrying this TCR beta chain was seen more than once but under ten times. The data were taken from a study of T cells after yellow fever vaccination. TCRdb redid the calling of the 5' RACE reads with MiXCR, one entry per CDR3 protein. The sample has tens of thousands of distinct CDR3 sequences; roughly 7% are singletons. This CDR3 has 17 amino acids. J was trimmed by 4 bases and V by 5 bases; bases with no gene match: 13. Germline CDR1 reads MNHEY; CDR2 reads SVGEGT. The J gene is TRBJ1-5, the V gene TRBV6-2 or TRBV6-3, with 8 nucleotides matching TRBD1. Specimen: CD8+ T cells sorted from PBMCs, collected around 10 days after the first yellow fever vaccination. The clonotype comes from a man aged 18-30 years who received the YFV17D yellow fever vaccine. The CDR3 sequence is CASSLEAGGPENQPQHF. The DNA for the CDR3 is TGTGCCAGCAGTCTTGAGGCAGGGGGCCCCGAAAATCAGCCCCAGCATTTT.